The 13 T cell receptor beta chains given below trace back to one sample, sequenced in a study of blood T cell repertoires in COVID-19. The repertoire was sequenced with immunoSEQ multiplex PCR; TCRdb's copy has only in-frame clones and lacks some. The data contain over 15,000 clones, around three quarters of them singletons. The sequencing sample was made of peripheral blood. These receptors all come from a man between 65 and 85 years old with active or convalescent COVID-19.

The CDR3 spells CATSRDAGHEQYF. The CDR3 DNA reads as TGTGCCACCAGCAGAGATGCGGGTCACGAGCAGTACTTC. V and J are TRBV15 and TRBJ2-7; D is perhaps TRBD2 (5 bases). The CDR3 runs to 13 residues. V lost 0 bases to trimming and J lost 5 bases, with 8 bases between them. CDR1 and CDR2 (germline): LNHNV, YYDKDF (reference sequence).

The J gene is TRBJ2-2, the V gene TRBV7-2; 9 positions match TRBD2. There are 15 residues in the CDR3. The ends lost 0 bases at V and 6 bases at J; junction bases unmatched: 2. Germline V lookup: CDR1 SGHTA, CDR2 FQGNSA. The DNA for the CDR3 is TGTGCCAGCAGCTTAGCCCCTAGCGGGGCCGGGGAGCTGTTTTTT. Protein product: CASSLAPSGAGELFF.

The V and J genes are TRBV6-2 or TRBV6-3 and TRBJ1-1; 8 bases line up with TRBD1. The CDR3 length is 14 residues. J lost 3 bases, V lost 5 bases, and 5 bases had no gene match. Germline V CDR1 and CDR2: MNHEY, SVGEGT. The CDR3 loop is CASSRTGMDTEAFF. The CDR3 coding sequence is TGTGCCAGCAGTCGGACAGGGATGGACACTGAAGCTTTCTTT.

The chain couples TRBV9 to TRBJ1-2, with D hard to call. From germline, CDR1 is SGDLS and CDR2 YYNGEE. V lost 0 bases and J 4 bases, leaving 7 bases between the germline ends. The CDR3 spans 13 residues. In nucleotides, the CDR3 is TGTGCCAGCAGCGTAGATCCCTCCTATGGCTACACCTTC. The encoded protein is CASSVDPSYGYTF.

This clone was detected once. The chain recombines TRBV5-4 with TRBJ2-3, with D possibly TRBD2 on 7 matching bases. V was clipped by 4 bases and J by 0 bases, with 24 bases between them. The germline CDR1 and CDR2 sequences are SGHNT and YYREEE (reference sequence). CDR3 length: 19 residues. The CDR3 sequence: CASSRIFRSGTTSTDTQYF. The CDR3 nucleotides are TGTGCCAGCAGCCGGATATTTAGGAGCGGGACAACTAGCACAGATACGCAGTATTTT.

The J gene is TRBJ2-3, the V gene TRBV2; 7 bases are a match to TRBD2. V was pared by 7 bases and J by 2 bases, with 6 bases of the junction left unmatched. The CDR3 has 14 residues. CDR1 is SNHLY, CDR2 FYNNEI, per germline. The CDR3 DNA reads TGTGCCAGCAATGACGGGGGGACCACAGATACGCAGTATTTT. It codes for CASNDGGTTDTQYF.

The chain couples TRBV7-9 to TRBJ2-2; 11 bases map to TRBD2. The J segment lost 4 bases and the V segment lost 6 bases, leaving 7 bases of the junction unmatched. CDR3 length equals 16 residues. Germline loops: CDR1 SEHNR, CDR2 FQNEAQ (reference sequence). CDR3 amino acids: CASRNLAGGPTGELFF. For the CDR3, the DNA is TGTGCCAGCAGGAATCTAGCGGGGGGACCCACCGGGGAGCTGTTTTTT.

This clone was picked up a small number of times. The chain couples TRBV3-1 (or the pseudogene TRBV3-2) to TRBJ1-3; D is perhaps TRBD1 (5 bases). Germline V gives CDR1 LGHDT, CDR2 YNNKEL (reference sequence). V shed 1 base and J shed 0 bases, with 7 bases lying between them. The CDR3 is 15 amino acids. Here the CDR3 DNA reads TGTGCCAGCAGCCAAGGGACACGCTCTGGAAACACCATATATTTT. It codes for CASSQGTRSGNTIYF.

The chain employs TRBV5-1 and TRBJ1-1; D possibly corresponds to TRBD1 (6 bases). This CDR3 comprises 12 residues. The germline gives CDR1 SGHRS, CDR2 YFSETQ. V was clipped by 4 bases and J by 10 bases, with 14 bases between them. The CDR3 DNA is TGCGCCAGCAGCCTGGACAGAAGAAGAGCTTTCTTT. Protein sequence: CASSLDRRRAFF.

The gene calls are TRBV7-8 and TRBJ1-2; a possible D gene is TRBD1 (6 bases). The CDR3 consists of 14 residues. Germline V CDR1 and CDR2: SGHVS, FQNEAQ. Deletions cut 0 bases from V and 3 bases from J, with 8 bases between. The CDR3 loop reads CASSLAHRDYGYTF. The DNA of the CDR3 is TGTGCCAGCAGCTTAGCGCACAGGGACTATGGCTACACCTTC.

CDR3: CSAPPNPYTF. The CDR3 DNA follows: TGCAGTGCGCCCCCTAATCCCTACACCTTC. The chain joins TRBV20-1 to TRBJ1-2; D is ambiguous. This CDR3 is 10 amino acids long. V lost 6 bases to trimming and J lost 10 bases, with 12 bases between them. Germline V lookup: CDR1 DFQATT, CDR2 SNEGSKA (reference sequence).

This clone was seen more than once but under ten times. The V call is TRBV6-4, the J call TRBJ2-3, with D tentatively TRBD2 (7 bases). The CDR3 totals 15 residues. Germline loops: CDR1 MRHNA, CDR2 SNTAGT. V lost 6 bases, J lost 4 bases, and 17 bases lay in between. The CDR3 sequence is CASSLEAGAADTQYF. Here the CDR3 DNA reads TGTGCCAGCAGCCTCGAGGCGGGGGCAGCAGATACGCAGTATTTT.

This chain joins TRBV27 and TRBJ2-7; 11 nucleotides align to TRBD2. Germline CDR1 is MNHEY and CDR2 is SMNVEV (reference sequence). CDR3 length: 13 residues. J lost 4 bases, V lost 6 bases, and 2 bases had no gene match. CDR3 in amino acids: CASRTSGSYEQYF. The DNA for the CDR3 is TGTGCCAGCAGAACTAGCGGGAGTTACGAGCAGTACTTC.